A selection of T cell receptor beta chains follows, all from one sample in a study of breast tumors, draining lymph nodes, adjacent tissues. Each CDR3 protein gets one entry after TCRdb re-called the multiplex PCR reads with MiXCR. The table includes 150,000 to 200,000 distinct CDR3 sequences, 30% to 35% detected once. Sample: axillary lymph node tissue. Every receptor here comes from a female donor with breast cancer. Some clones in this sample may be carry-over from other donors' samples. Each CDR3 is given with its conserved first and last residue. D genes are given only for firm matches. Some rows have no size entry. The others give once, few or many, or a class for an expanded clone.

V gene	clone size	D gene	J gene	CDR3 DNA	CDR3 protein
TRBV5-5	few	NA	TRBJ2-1	TGTGCCAGCAGCTTGGACCCCGAGGCCCTAGTTTCGATGAATGAGCAGTTCTTC	CASSLDPEALVSMNEQFF
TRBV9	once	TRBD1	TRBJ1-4	TGTGCCAGCAGCCCCAGGACAGGTGCAACTAATGAAAAACTGTTTTTT	CASSPRTGATNEKLFF
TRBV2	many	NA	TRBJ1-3	TGTGCCAGTTGCAGGGTTTCCTCTGGAAACACCATATATTTT	CASCRVSSGNTIYF
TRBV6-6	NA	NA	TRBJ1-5	TGTGCCTGCGTTCACGGGAGAGGGGTTTTTCAGCCCCAGCATTTT	CACVHGRGVFQPQHF
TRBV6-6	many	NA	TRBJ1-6	TGTGCCAGCAGTTCTCAGGGGAGTTCACCCCTCCACTTT	CASSSQGSSPLHF
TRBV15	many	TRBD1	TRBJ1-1	TGTGCCACCAGCGGGAATGACAGGGCGAACACTGAAGCTTTCTTT	CATSGNDRANTEAFF
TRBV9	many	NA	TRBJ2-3	TGTGCCAGCAGCGGCAGACACAGGGCGGACACGGTTACGCAGTATTTT	CASSGRHRADTVTQYF
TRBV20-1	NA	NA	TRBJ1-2	TGCAGTGCCCTTACACAGGGAGACTATGGCTACACCTTC	CSALTQGDYGYTF
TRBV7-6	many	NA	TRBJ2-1	TGTGCCAGCAGCTCCAGCACACCTTTGAATGAGCAGTTCTTC	CASSSSTPLNEQFF
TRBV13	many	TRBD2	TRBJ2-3	TGTGCCAGCAGCTGGCGGACTAGCGGGGGACGGAGCACAGATACGCAGTATTTT	CASSWRTSGGRSTDTQYF
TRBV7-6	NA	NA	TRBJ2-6	TGTGCCAGCAGCTTAGAGACTCTGACATTC	CASSLETLTF
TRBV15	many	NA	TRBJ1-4	TGTGCCACCTTGGAGCCGCCTAATGAAAAACTGTTTTTT	CATLEPPNEKLFF
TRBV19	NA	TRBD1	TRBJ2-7	TGTGCCAGTACCAGGACAGGGGGCCACGAGCAGTACTTC	CASTRTGGHEQYF
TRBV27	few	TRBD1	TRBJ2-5	TGTGCCAGCAGTTTCTTCGGACAGGGTGGGGGAGAGACCCAGTACTTC	CASSFFGQGGGETQYF
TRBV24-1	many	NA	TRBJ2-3	TGTGCCACCAGTGATACGGGGACGAGTCCAGATACGCAGTATTTT	CATSDTGTSPDTQYF
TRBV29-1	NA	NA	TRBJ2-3	TGCAGCGTTGAGCGGGAAACAGATACGCAGTATTTT	CSVERETDTQYF
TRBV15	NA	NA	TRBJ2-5	TGTGCCACCAGCGGGGACCGTGACCAAGAGACCCAGTACTTC	CATSGDRDQETQYF
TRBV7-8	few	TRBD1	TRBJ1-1	TGTGCCAGCAGCGACGGACAGGGGGCCGCAGAAGCTTTCTTT	CASSDGQGAAEAFF
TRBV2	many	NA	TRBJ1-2	TGTGCCAGCAGTGAACGGACGGGCTATGGCTACACCTTC	CASSERTGYGYTF
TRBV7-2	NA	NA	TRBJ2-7	TGTGCCAGCAGCTTAGTCCGGGACCGTACCTACGAGCAGTACTTC	CASSLVRDRTYEQYF
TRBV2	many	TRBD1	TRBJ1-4	TGTGCCAGCAGTAAGAGGACAGGGCTTAATGAAAAACTGTTTTTT	CASSKRTGLNEKLFF
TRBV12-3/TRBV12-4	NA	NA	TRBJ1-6	TGTGCCAGCAGGTCGGGTCAAGGCGGCTCACCCCTCCACTTT	CASRSGQGGSPLHF